The 21 T cell receptor beta chains below come from one sample, sequenced in a study of T cell repertoires in cytomegalovirus infection. These receptors have no known antigen. TCRdb re-derived calls from the reads in MiXCR, one entry per CDR3 protein. The sample carries hundreds of thousands of distinct CDR3 sequences, roughly 30% recorded once. The sample in question was cultured PBMCs, obtained from culture after CMV antigen stimulation. These receptors all come from a human donor in good health (CMV status not recorded). Some clones in this sample may be carry-over from other donors' samples.

CDR3 amino acids: CASSQGYTGGSNQPQHF. The CDR3 DNA is TGCGCCAGCAGCCAAGGTTATACAGGGGGTAGCAATCAGCCCCAGCATTTT. J is TRBJ1-5 and V is TRBV4-3; 8 nucleotides align to TRBD1. The J segment lost 0 bases and the V segment lost 1 base, leaving 5 bases of the junction unmatched. The length of the CDR3 is 17 residues. CDR1 and CDR2 (germline): LGHNA, YSLEER.

At least ten counts were recorded for this clonotype. The chain is built from TRBV7-2 and TRBJ2-3; no definite D call. Germline V gives CDR1 SGHTA, CDR2 FQGNSA. This CDR3 region has 16 residues. Trimming removed 5 bases from V and 0 bases from J, with 15 bases in between. CDR3: CASSVARYGSTDTQYF. The CDR3 region has the DNA TGTGCCAGCAGCGTGGCCCGGTATGGAAGCACAGATACGCAGTATTTT. Full variable domain (missing parts from reference TRBV7-2 and TRBJ2-3): GAGVSQSPSNKVTEKGKDVELRCDPISGHTALYWYRQSLGQGLEFLIYFQGNSAPDKSGLPSDRFSAERTGGSVSTLTIQRTQQEDSAVYLCASSVARYGSTDTQYFGPGTRLTVL.

In its sample, this clonotype was seen a few times. The genes are TRBV7-2 and TRBJ2-3; D gene ambiguous. The length of the CDR3 is 13 residues. CDR1 and CDR2 (germline): SGHTA, FQGNSA. V shed 1 base and J shed 5 bases, with 7 bases lying between them. In DNA form, the CDR3 reads TGTGCCAGCAGCTTAGGTCCGGAAGATACGCAGTATTTT. Protein sequence: CASSLGPEDTQYF.

V is TRBV25-1 and J is TRBJ2-1; D is perhaps TRBD1 (6 bases). CDR3 length equals 14 residues. V was shortened by 4 bases and J by 13 bases, with 20 bases between the two germline ends. Germline V lookup: CDR1 MGHDK, CDR2 SYGVNS. Written as DNA, the CDR3 is TGTGCCAGCAGTGGATCCGGGACAAGGGGACAACAGTTCTTC. Its protein is CASSGSGTRGQQFF.

This clonotype was seen a handful of times. The chain has TRBV6-6 and TRBJ2-2, with 10 positions matching TRBD1. From germline, CDR1 is MNHNY and CDR2 SVGAGI (reference sequence). Unmatched junction bases numbered 5, after V lost 7 bases and J lost 3 bases. The CDR3 has 15 residues. CDR3 amino acids: CASKTGGRDTGELFF. The CDR3 DNA follows: TGTGCCAGCAAGACAGGGGGCCGCGACACCGGGGAGCTGTTTTTT.

This chain links TRBV20-1 with TRBJ1-5; the D gene is possibly TRBD1 (6 bases). Between the trimmed V and J ends, which lost 0 bases and 4 bases, there was a span of 16 bases. From germline, CDR1 is DFQATT and CDR2 SNEGSKA (reference sequence). This CDR3 has 16 amino acids. The CDR3 nucleotides read TGCAGTGCTAGAGAGGGGGTTTGGACAGATAATCAGCCCCAGCATTTT. It codes for CSAREGVWTDNQPQHF.

This clonotype was picked up a small number of times. The chain joins TRBV4-2 to TRBJ2-2; 14 nucleotides agree with TRBD2. With 6 bases clipped from V and 6 bases from J, the junction kept 3 bases outside the gene matches. This CDR3 contains 15 residues. Germline V gene lookup returns CDR1 LGHNA and CDR2 YNFKEQ. The CDR3 DNA is TGTGCCAGCAGGTGGACTAGCGGGGGGCCCGGGGAGCTGTTTTTT. It encodes CASRWTSGGPGELFF.

In this sample, this clonotype turned up a few times. The V call is TRBV5-4, the J call TRBJ2-5; D is ambiguous. The V and J ends lost 3 bases and 1 base respectively, with 13 bases between them. The CDR3 loop spans 15 amino acids. Germline loops: CDR1 SGHNT, CDR2 YYREEE (reference sequence). The CDR3, as DNA: TGTGCCAGCAGCTCAGCGAAGGCCGCCCAAGAGACCCAGTACTTC. It specifies CASSSAKAAQETQYF. The full variable domain, its missing parts supplied by reference TRBV5-4 and TRBJ2-5, is ETGVTQSPTHLIKTRGQQVTLRCSSQSGHNTVSWYQQALGQGPQFIFQYYREEENGRGNFPPRFSGLQFPNYSSELNVNALELDDSALYLCASSSAKAAQETQYFGPGTRLLVL.

Here the CDR3 DNA reads TGTGCCAGCAGCAGGGATGGGGGCCCTTTCGAGCAGTACTTC. Encoded protein: CASSRDGGPFEQYF. This chain links TRBV7-9 with TRBJ2-7, with a weak D call TRBD1 (6 bases). V was pared by 5 bases and J by 6 bases, with 17 bases between. Germline-derived CDR1 and CDR2 are SEHNR and FQNEAQ (reference sequence). The CDR3 spans 14 residues.

V usage is TRBV19 and J usage is TRBJ2-7; 8 bases are a match to TRBD1. The CDR3 loop spans 12 amino acids. Unmatched junction bases numbered 6, after V lost 8 bases and J lost 6 bases. Germline CDR1 is LNHDA and CDR2 is SQIVND (reference sequence). CDR3 in amino acids: CASQGQGREQYF. The CDR3 nucleotides read TGTGCCAGTCAAGGACAGGGCCGCGAGCAGTACTTC.

Worth noting for this clonotype: At one of its ends the junction is not consistent with the germline gene, which may arise from a read error. This CDR3 reads CATSDGSREQLF. The CDR3 DNA is TGTGCCACCAGTGACGGCTCGCGTGAGCAGCTCTTC. The genes are TRBV24-1 and TRBJ2-1, with D unclear. CDR1 and CDR2 (germline): KGHDR, SFDVKD. The CDR3 totals 12 residues.

The chain has TRBV6-1 and TRBJ2-7; TRBD1 matches at 9 bases. Germline values: CDR1 MNHNS, CDR2 SASEGT. The CDR3 covers 14 residues. V was pared by 5 bases and J by 4 bases, with 6 bases of the junction left unmatched. CDR3 coding DNA: TGTGCCAGCAGTTCAGGACAGGGGTGGTACGAGCAGTACTTC. It is translated as CASSSGQGWYEQYF.

Turning to this clonotype: At one boundary the junction diverges from the germline segment, which might be a read error. The rearrangement uses TRBV25-1 and TRBJ1-1, with D possibly matching TRBD1 (6 bases). The V gene's germline CDR1 is MGHDK and CDR2 SYGVNS. This CDR3 comprises 14 residues. CDR3 nucleotides: TGTGCCAGCAGTGAGGCCATAGGGGGGACTGAGGCTTTCTTT. This sequence encodes CASSEAIGGTEAFF.

The chain carries TRBV7-3 and TRBJ2-5, with D possibly matching TRBD2 (6 bases). Looked up from germline, CDR1 is SGHTA and CDR2 is FQGTGA. The CDR3 runs to 17 residues. Deletions cut 5 bases from V and 5 bases from J, with 24 bases between. CDR3 nucleotide sequence: TGTGCCAGCAGCCCCCACCCACGCACAGGCCGGGGGGAGACCCAGTACTTC. This encodes CASSPHPRTGRGETQYF.

J is TRBJ1-1 and V is TRBV5-1; D unclear. The CDR3 extends over 15 amino acids. CDR1 SGHRS and CDR2 YFSETQ come from the germline V gene. V lost 3 bases to trimming and J lost 3 bases, with 15 bases between them. CDR3 loop: CASSSTWGRDTEAFF. The CDR3 coding sequence is TGCGCCAGCAGCTCGACGTGGGGAAGGGACACTGAAGCTTTCTTT.

This clonotype has a single count. The V gene is TRBV20-1, the J gene TRBJ2-3, with unresolved D. V lost 3 bases, J lost 4 bases, and 5 bases lay in between. The CDR3 length is 11 residues. Looked up from germline, CDR1 is DFQATT and CDR2 is SNEGSKA (reference sequence). CDR3 in amino acids: CSASFPDTQYF. CDR3 in DNA: TGCAGTGCTAGTTTTCCAGATACGCAGTATTTT.

The rearrangement links TRBV4-1 to TRBJ2-3; no definite D call. The CDR3 length is 13 residues. Germline V lookup: CDR1 MGHRA, CDR2 YSYEKL. Trimming shortened V by 4 bases and J by 2 bases, and 7 bases separated the two germline ends. CDR3 region: CASSPLVTDTQYF. Written as DNA, the CDR3 is TGCGCCAGCAGCCCCCTTGTCACAGATACGCAGTATTTT.

CDR3: CSAGTSAHNEQFF. The CDR3 bases are TGCAGTGCTGGGACTAGCGCCCACAATGAGCAGTTCTTC. This rearrangement joins TRBV20-1 to TRBJ2-1; 10 nucleotides align to TRBD2. The CDR3 consists of 13 residues. Germline lookup yields CDR1 DFQATT and CDR2 SNEGSKA (reference sequence). With 5 bases clipped from V and 5 bases from J, the junction kept 3 bases outside the gene matches.

A few counts support this clonotype. The rearrangement uses TRBV12-3 or TRBV12-4 and TRBJ1-1; 8 nucleotides line up with TRBD1. Trimming cost V 4 bases and J 3 bases; bases outside gene matches: 4. The CDR3 sequence is 14 residues long. CDR3 in amino acids: CASSSRGRDTEAFF. In nucleotides, the CDR3 is TGTGCCAGCAGTTCCAGGGGGCGCGACACTGAAGCTTTCTTT.

V usage is TRBV7-9 and J usage is TRBJ2-7; D unclear. The V gene lost 6 bases and the J gene lost 0 bases, with 3 bases spanning the gap. From germline, CDR1 is SEHNR and CDR2 FQNEAQ (reference sequence). The CDR3 runs 11 residues. As DNA, the CDR3 is TGTGCCAGCAGGAGCTCCTACGAGCAGTACTTC. This translates into CASRSSYEQYF.

V is TRBV7-2 and J is TRBJ2-5; TRBD2 aligns across 7 bases. V shed 5 bases, J shed 5 bases, and the junction held 17 bases outside the gene matches. The germline V gene encodes CDR1 SGHTA and CDR2 FQGNSA. The CDR3 has 17 residues. As DNA, the CDR3 is TGTGCCAGCAGCCTGGGGGGGAGCCGGGGCACCGGGGAGACCCAGTACTTC. Translating it yields CASSLGGSRGTGETQYF. Looking up the rest from reference TRBV7-2 and TRBJ2-5 gives the full variable domain: GAGVSQSPSNKVTEKGKDVELRCDPISGHTALYWYRQSLGQGLEFLIYFQGNSAPDKSGLPSDRFSAERTGGSVSTLTIQRTQQEDSAVYLCASSLGGSRGTGETQYFGPGTRLLVL.